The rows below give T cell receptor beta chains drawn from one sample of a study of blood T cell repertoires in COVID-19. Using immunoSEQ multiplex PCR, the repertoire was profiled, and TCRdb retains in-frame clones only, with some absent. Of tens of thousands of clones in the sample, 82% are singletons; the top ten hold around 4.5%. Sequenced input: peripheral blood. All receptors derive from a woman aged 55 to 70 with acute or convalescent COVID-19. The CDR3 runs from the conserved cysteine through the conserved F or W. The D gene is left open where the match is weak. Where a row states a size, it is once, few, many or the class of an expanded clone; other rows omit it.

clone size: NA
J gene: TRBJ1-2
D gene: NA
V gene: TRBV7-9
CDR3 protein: CASSPTGTSDQGYGYTF
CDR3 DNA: TGTGCCAGCAGCCCTACCGGGACATCGGATCAGGGCTATGGCTACACCTTC

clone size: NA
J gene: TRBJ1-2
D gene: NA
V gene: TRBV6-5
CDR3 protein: CASSYSNSGNYGYTF
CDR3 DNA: TGTGCCAGCAGTTACTCGAATTCGGGGAACTATGGCTACACCTTC

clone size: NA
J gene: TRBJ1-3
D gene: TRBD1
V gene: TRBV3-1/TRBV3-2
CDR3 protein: CASSPWTGHSGNTIYF
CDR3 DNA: TGTGCCAGCAGCCCCTGGACAGGCCACTCTGGAAACACCATATATTTT

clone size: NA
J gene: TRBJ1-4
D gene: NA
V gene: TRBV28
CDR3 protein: CASSLQGKDEKLFF
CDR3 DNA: TGTGCCAGCAGTTTACAGGGGAAGGATGAAAAACTGTTTTTT

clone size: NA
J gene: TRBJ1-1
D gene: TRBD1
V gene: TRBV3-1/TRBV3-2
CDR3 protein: CASSQYRTGNTEAFF
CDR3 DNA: TGTGCCAGCAGCCAATATCGGACAGGGAACACTGAAGCTTTCTTT

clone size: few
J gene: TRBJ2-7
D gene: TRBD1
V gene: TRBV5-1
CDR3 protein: CASSLGTGGGYEQYF
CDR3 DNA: TGCGCCAGCAGCCTAGGGACAGGGGGCGGATACGAGCAGTACTTC

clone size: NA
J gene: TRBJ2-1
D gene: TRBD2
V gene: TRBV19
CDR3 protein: CASSISSGGYNEQFF
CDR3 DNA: TGTGCCAGTAGTATTAGTAGCGGGGGATACAATGAGCAGTTCTTC

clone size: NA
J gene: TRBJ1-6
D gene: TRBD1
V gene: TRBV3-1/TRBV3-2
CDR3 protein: CASSSQGANSPLHF
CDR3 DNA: TGTGCCAGCAGCTCACAGGGGGCGAATTCACCCCTCCACTTT

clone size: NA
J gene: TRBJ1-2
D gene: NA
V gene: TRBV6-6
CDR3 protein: CASNRGGQKDYGYTF
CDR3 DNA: TGTGCCAGCAATAGAGGGGGACAAAAAGATTATGGCTACACCTTC

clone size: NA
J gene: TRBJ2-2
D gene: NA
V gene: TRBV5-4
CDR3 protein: CASSLAPRQGRGGELFF
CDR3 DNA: TGTGCCAGCAGCCTCGCTCCTAGACAGGGGAGGGGCGGGGAGCTGTTTTTT

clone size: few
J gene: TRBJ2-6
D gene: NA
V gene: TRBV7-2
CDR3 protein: CASSLGVGVVSGANVLTF
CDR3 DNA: TGTGCCAGCAGCTTAGGGGTAGGGGTGGTCTCTGGGGCCAACGTCCTGACTTTC

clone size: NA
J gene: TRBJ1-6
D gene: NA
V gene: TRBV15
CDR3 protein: CATSRGEAARVGGGPLHF
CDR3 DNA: TGTGCCACCAGCAGAGGGGAGGCAGCCCGCGTCGGGGGAGGTCCCCTCCACTTT

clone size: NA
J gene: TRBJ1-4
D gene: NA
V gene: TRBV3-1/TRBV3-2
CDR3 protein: CASSQDRRAANEKLFF
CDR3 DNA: TGTGCCAGCAGCCAAGATAGGAGGGCGGCTAATGAAAAACTGTTTTTT

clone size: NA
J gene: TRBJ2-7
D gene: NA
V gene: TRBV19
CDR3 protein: CASSQNPGHGTEQYF
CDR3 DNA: TGTGCCAGTAGTCAGAACCCGGGACACGGGACCGAGCAGTACTTC

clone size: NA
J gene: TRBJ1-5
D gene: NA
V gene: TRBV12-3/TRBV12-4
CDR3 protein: CASSLANTAQHF
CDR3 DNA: TGTGCCAGCAGTTTAGCCAATACAGCCCAGCATTTT

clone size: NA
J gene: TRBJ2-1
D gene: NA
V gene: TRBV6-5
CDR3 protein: CATRDTARKQFF
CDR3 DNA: TGTGCCACCCGGGACACCGCAAGGAAGCAGTTCTTC

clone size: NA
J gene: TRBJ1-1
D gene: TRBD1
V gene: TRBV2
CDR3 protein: CASTYDRVAEAFF
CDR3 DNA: TGTGCCAGCACCTACGACAGGGTCGCTGAAGCTTTCTTT

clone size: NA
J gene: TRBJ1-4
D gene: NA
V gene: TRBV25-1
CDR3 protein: CASSDTRGDEKLFF
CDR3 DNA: TGTGCCAGCAGTGATACCAGGGGTGATGAAAAACTGTTTTTT

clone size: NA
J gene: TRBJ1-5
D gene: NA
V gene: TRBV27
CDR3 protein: CASSLQAHGSNQPQHF
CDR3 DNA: TGTGCCAGCAGTCTACAGGCCCACGGTAGCAATCAGCCCCAGCATTTT

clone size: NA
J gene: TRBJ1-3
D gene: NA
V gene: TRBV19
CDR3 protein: CASSKGGLRSGNTIYF
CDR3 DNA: TGTGCCAGTAGTAAAGGAGGACTGCGCTCTGGAAACACCATATATTTT

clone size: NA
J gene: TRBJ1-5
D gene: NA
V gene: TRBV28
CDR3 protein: CASSRNQGVPSAPQHF
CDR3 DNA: TGTGCCAGCAGCCGCAATCAGGGCGTCCCTAGTGCGCCCCAGCATTTT

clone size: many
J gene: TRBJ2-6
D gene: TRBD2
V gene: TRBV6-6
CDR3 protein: CASSLGLGGSGANVLTF
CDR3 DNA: TGTGCCAGCAGTCTGGGACTAGGGGGCTCTGGGGCCAACGTCCTGACTTTC

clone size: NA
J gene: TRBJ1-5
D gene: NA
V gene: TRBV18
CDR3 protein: CASSPQQYSNQPQHF
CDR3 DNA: TGTGCCAGCTCACCACAACAGTATAGCAATCAGCCCCAGCATTTT

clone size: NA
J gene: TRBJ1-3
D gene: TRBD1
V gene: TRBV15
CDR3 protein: CATSREGGRAGNTIYF
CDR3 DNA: TGTGCCACCAGCAGAGAAGGGGGCAGGGCTGGAAACACCATATATTTT

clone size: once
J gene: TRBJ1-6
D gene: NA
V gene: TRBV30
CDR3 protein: CAWSVLTSSYNSPLHF
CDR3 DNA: TGTGCCTGGAGTGTACTTACTAGCTCCTATAATTCACCCCTCCACTTT

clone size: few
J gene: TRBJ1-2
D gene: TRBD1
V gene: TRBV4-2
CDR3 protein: CASSQDWAGGSGYTF
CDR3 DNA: TGTGCCAGCAGCCAAGATTGGGCAGGGGGCAGTGGCTACACCTTC

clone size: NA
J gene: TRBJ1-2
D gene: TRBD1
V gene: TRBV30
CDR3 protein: CAWSRGNYGYTF
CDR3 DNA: TGTGCCTGGAGCAGGGGGAACTATGGCTACACCTTC

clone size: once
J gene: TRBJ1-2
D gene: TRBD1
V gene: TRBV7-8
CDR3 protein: CASSLDRGYGYTF
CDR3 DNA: TGTGCCAGCAGCTTAGACAGGGGTTATGGCTACACCTTC

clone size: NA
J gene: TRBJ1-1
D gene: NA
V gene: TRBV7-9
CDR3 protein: CASGPPPGQNPSAFF
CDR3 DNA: TGTGCCAGCGGCCCTCCTCCGGGACAAAATCCGAGTGCTTTCTTT

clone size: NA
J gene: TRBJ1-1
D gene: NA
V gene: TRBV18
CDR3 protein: CASSPPSVDTEAFF
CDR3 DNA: TGTGCCAGCTCACCACCGTCGGTCGACACTGAAGCTTTCTTT

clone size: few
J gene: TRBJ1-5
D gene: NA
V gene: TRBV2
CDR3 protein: CASSAQDTSPQHF
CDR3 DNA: TGTGCCAGCAGTGCTCAGGACACTTCGCCCCAGCATTTT

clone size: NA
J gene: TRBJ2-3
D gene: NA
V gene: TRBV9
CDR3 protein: CASSAPSADTQYF
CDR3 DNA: TGTGCCAGCAGCGCGCCTAGCGCAGATACGCAGTATTTT

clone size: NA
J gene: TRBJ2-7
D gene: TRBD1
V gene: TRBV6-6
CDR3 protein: CASSLQGFGFGEQYF
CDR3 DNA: TGTGCCAGCAGTTTACAGGGGTTCGGGTTTGGCGAGCAGTACTTC

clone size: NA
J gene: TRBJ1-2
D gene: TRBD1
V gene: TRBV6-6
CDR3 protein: CASRKQGSDGYTF
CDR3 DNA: TGTGCCAGCAGAAAACAGGGGTCAGATGGCTACACCTTC

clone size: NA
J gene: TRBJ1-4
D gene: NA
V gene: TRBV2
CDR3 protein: CASTLLRQNEKLFF
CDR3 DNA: TGTGCCAGCACTCTCTTAAGACAGAATGAAAAACTGTTTTTT

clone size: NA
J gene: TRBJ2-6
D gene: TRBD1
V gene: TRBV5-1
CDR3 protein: CASSSFGTGGQAGANVLTF
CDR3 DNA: TGCGCCAGCAGCTCCTTCGGGACAGGGGGGCAGGCTGGGGCCAACGTCCTGACTTTC

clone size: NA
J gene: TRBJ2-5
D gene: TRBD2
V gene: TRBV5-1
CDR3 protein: CASSLSGSVGTQYF
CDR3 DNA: TGCGCCAGCAGCCTTAGCGGGAGTGTCGGGACCCAGTACTTC

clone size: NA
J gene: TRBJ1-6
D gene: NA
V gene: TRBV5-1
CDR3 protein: CASSLGSLRSSYNSPLHF
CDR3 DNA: TGCGCCAGCAGCTTGGGTAGTTTACGGAGCTCCTATAATTCACCCCTCCACTTT

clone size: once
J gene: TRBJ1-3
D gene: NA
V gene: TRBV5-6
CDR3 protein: CASSLDNGNTIYF
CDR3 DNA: TGTGCCAGCAGCTTGGACAATGGAAACACCATATATTTT

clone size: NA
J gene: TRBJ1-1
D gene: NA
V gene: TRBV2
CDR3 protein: CASSRTGNMNTEAFF
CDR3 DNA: TGTGCCAGCAGTAGAACAGGTAATATGAACACTGAAGCTTTCTTT

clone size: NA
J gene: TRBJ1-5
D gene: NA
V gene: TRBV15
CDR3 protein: CATSRDFGTGFNQPQHF
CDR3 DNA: TGTGCCACCAGCAGAGATTTCGGCACAGGGTTCAATCAGCCCCAGCATTTT

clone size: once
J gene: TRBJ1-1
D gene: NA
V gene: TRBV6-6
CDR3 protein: CAIDSGYNTEAFF
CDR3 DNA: TGTGCCATCGATTCAGGTTATAACACTGAAGCTTTCTTT

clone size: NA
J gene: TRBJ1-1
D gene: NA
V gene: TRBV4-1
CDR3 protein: CASSLTHRNPGTEAFF
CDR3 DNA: TGCGCCAGCAGCCTTACGCACAGGAATCCCGGCACTGAAGCTTTCTTT

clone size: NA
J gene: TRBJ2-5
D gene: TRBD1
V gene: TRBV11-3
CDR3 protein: CASSHRTGGGETQYF
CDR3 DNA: TGTGCCAGCAGCCACCGGACAGGGGGTGGAGAGACCCAGTACTTC

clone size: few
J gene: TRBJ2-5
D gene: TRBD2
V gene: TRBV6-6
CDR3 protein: CASYLGGGSETQYF
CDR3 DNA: TGTGCCAGCTATCTCGGCGGGGGTAGCGAGACCCAGTACTTC